The 30 T cell receptor beta chains below come from one sample, sequenced in a study of shared clonotypes between healthy human individuals. Libraries were prepared by immunoSEQ multiplex PCR; TCRdb keeps only in-frame clonotypes and omits some of them. The repertoire holds more than 400,000 clones, about 96% seen once, with about 0.068% in the top ten. Sequencing was carried out using naive CD4+ T cells sorted from blood. Subset specified: CD45RA+ positively selected. These receptors were taken from a woman aged 25 to 39 in good health.

The V call is TRBV28, the J call TRBJ2-1; D is unresolved. Germline assignment: CDR1 MDHEN and CDR2 SYDVKM. This CDR3 is 13 amino acids long. Trimming cost V 3 bases and J 5 bases, with 8 bases left between them. CDR3 nucleotide sequence: TGTGCCAGCAGTTTTCTGAGTCACAATGAGCAGTTCTTC. Translating it yields CASSFLSHNEQFF.

V gene TRBV4-1 combines with J gene TRBJ2-1; no clear D. The ends were cut back, 3 bases at V and 10 bases at J, with 19 bases in the middle. CDR3 length equals 15 residues. Germline CDR1 MGHRA, CDR2 YSYEKL. Here the CDR3 reads CASSHPTSRLWEQFF. Here the CDR3 DNA reads TGCGCCAGCAGCCACCCTACCTCCCGGCTTTGGGAGCAGTTCTTC.

The rearrangement joins TRBV5-1 to TRBJ2-1; 9 nucleotides align to TRBD2. The junction had 8 bases not matched to a gene; V was cut back by 4 bases and J by 9 bases. The CDR3 consists of 14 residues. Germline V gives CDR1 SGHRS, CDR2 YFSETQ. CDR3: CASSRLAEQGEQFF. In nucleotides, the CDR3 is TGCGCCAGCAGCCGACTAGCGGAACAGGGTGAGCAGTTCTTC.

The genes are TRBV18 and TRBJ2-1; 7 nucleotides agree with TRBD2. V trimming: 5 bases; J trimming: 8 bases; junction bases outside the gene matches: 12. The V gene's germline CDR1 is KGHSH and CDR2 LQKENI. The CDR3 spans 15 residues. In DNA form, the CDR3 reads TGTGCCAGCTCAAGAGCGGGACCCGCGGAGGATGAGCAGTTCTTC. Its translation: CASSRAGPAEDEQFF.

The chain has TRBV7-8 and TRBJ1-1; no clear D gene. Germline V lookup: CDR1 SGHVS, CDR2 FQNEAQ. Trimming cost V 5 bases and J 1 base, with 11 bases left between them. CDR3 length: 14 residues. The CDR3 DNA reads TGTGCCAGCAGCCCCACCGTTGGGAACACTGAAGCTTTCTTT. The encoded protein is CASSPTVGNTEAFF.

This rearrangement joins TRBV2 to TRBJ2-3; D uncertain. Germline lookup yields CDR1 SNHLY and CDR2 FYNNEI. V lost 6 bases to trimming and J lost 4 bases, with 20 bases between them. This CDR3 has 16 amino acids. The DNA for the CDR3 is TGTGCCAGCAGCCAAAGTGGCCTCCGGAGCGCAGATACGCAGTATTTT. It translates to CASSQSGLRSADTQYF.

This chain uses TRBV19 with TRBJ1-1; no clear D. Germline values: CDR1 LNHDA, CDR2 SQIVND (reference sequence). The CDR3 consists of 12 residues. Between the trimmed V and J ends, which lost 9 bases and 0 bases, there was a span of 8 bases. The chain's CDR3 is CASGGMNTEAFF. CDR3 nucleotides: TGTGCCAGCGGCGGCATGAACACTGAAGCTTTCTTT.

The count of this clone is one. V usage is TRBV28 and J usage is TRBJ1-4; 8 positions match TRBD1. This CDR3 region has 15 residues. Germline CDR1 and CDR2: MDHEN and SYDVKM. After removal of 5 bases from V and 3 bases from J, the junction contained 5 bases not matched to a gene. The CDR3 sequence is CASSTQGAANEKLFF. The DNA of the CDR3 is TGTGCCAGCAGTACCCAGGGGGCGGCTAATGAAAAACTGTTTTTT.

V usage is TRBV28 and J usage is TRBJ1-4; D unclear. Deletions cut 3 bases from V and 8 bases from J, with 13 bases between. The length of the CDR3 is 14 residues. The germline V gene has CDR1 MDHEN and CDR2 SYDVKM. CDR3 loop: CASSFGVAGEKLFF. CDR3 coding DNA: TGTGCCAGCAGTTTTGGGGTAGCGGGCGAAAAACTGTTTTTT.

The chain combines TRBV7-9 with TRBJ1-4, with TRBD1 matching 9 bases. Trimming removed 2 bases from V and 5 bases from J; junction bases left unmatched: 12. The length of the CDR3 is 18 residues. Germline V lookup: CDR1 SEHNR, CDR2 FQNEAQ (reference sequence). In nucleotides, the CDR3 is TGTGCCAGCAGCTTACCCAAGGGGACAGGGTCTGGGAATGAAAAACTGTTTTTT. Amino acid sequence: CASSLPKGTGSGNEKLFF.

V gene TRBV28 combines with J gene TRBJ2-3, with TRBD2 as a possible D gene (6 bases). Between the trimmed V and J ends, which lost 6 bases and 5 bases, there was a span of 18 bases. The CDR3 totals 15 residues. Germline CDR1 reads MDHEN; CDR2 reads SYDVKM. CDR3 nucleotide sequence: TGTGCCAGCAGCCCCTCTCGCGGGATAGTAGATACGCAGTATTTT. Translation gives CASSPSRGIVDTQYF. The variable domain in full, with the rest retrieved from reference TRBV28 and TRBJ2-3, is DVKVTQSSRYLVKRTGEKVFLECVQDMDHENMFWYRQDPGLGLRLIYFSYDVKMKEKGDIPEGYSVSREKKERFSLILESASTNQTSMYLCASSPSRGIVDTQYFGPGTRLTVL.

The V gene is TRBV27, the J gene TRBJ1-6; weak D call: TRBD1 (5 bases). This CDR3 has 14 amino acids. Trimming removed 2 bases from V and 10 bases from J, with 12 bases in between. From germline, CDR1 is MNHEY and CDR2 SMNVEV (reference sequence). This CDR3 is CASSLGTGRSPLHF. The CDR3 DNA is TGTGCCAGCAGTTTAGGTACGGGGCGCTCACCCCTCCACTTT.

This rearrangement joins TRBV7-9 to TRBJ2-5; 9 bases line up with TRBD2. The CDR3 spans 14 residues. V lost 3 bases and J lost 13; bases outside the gene matches: 12. CDR1 is SEHNR and CDR2 is FQNEAQ in the germline V gene (reference sequence). The CDR3 sequence is CASSFETSGQRGYF. The CDR3 nucleotides are TGTGCCAGCAGCTTTGAGACTAGCGGCCAGCGGGGGTACTTC.

The V gene is TRBV5-1, the J gene TRBJ2-3; 9 bases line up with TRBD2. Per germline, CDR1 SGHRS and CDR2 YFSETQ. The CDR3 runs to 15 residues. V was pared by 5 bases and J by 3 bases, with 7 bases of the junction left unmatched. CDR3 DNA: TGCGCCAGCAGTCCTAGCGGGATCAAGACAGATACGCAGTATTTT. Amino acids: CASSPSGIKTDTQYF.

The CDR3 here is CASKSLAGVPEQFF. CDR3 sequence (DNA): TGCGCCAGCAAAAGTCTAGCGGGAGTGCCTGAGCAGTTCTTC. The chain is built from TRBV4-1 and TRBJ2-1, with 10 bases matching TRBD2. Germline V gives CDR1 MGHRA, CDR2 YSYEKL. The CDR3 totals 14 residues. J gave up 9 bases and V 7 bases, and 9 bases lay outside the gene matches.

This clone was observed a single time. J is TRBJ2-1 and V is TRBV2; no definite D call. Trimming removed 5 bases at V and 2 bases at J, with 7 bases between. CDR3 length: 13 amino acids. Germline V gene sequence: CDR1 SNHLY, CDR2 FYNNEI. DNA for the CDR3: TGTGCCAGCAGTCGCTATACCTACAATGAGCAGTTCTTC. Encoded protein: CASSRYTYNEQFF.

J is TRBJ2-2 and V is TRBV10-3; D gene unclear. CDR3 size: 14 residues. V gave up 5 bases and J gave up 0 bases, with 7 bases separating them. Germline V lookup: CDR1 ENHRY, CDR2 SYGVKD. CDR3 nucleotides: TGTGCCATCAGTCTGGGCCCGAACACCGGGGAGCTGTTTTTT. It yields the protein CAISLGPNTGELFF.

This chain joins TRBV11-2 and TRBJ1-6; D remains ambiguous. Looked up from germline, CDR1 is SGHAT and CDR2 is FQNNGV. V was shortened by 4 bases and J by 7 bases, with 8 bases between the two germline ends. The CDR3 is 13 amino acids. CDR3 amino acids: CASSSHANSPLHF. The CDR3 bases are TGTGCCAGCAGCTCCCATGCGAATTCACCCCTCCACTTT.

J is TRBJ1-4 and V is TRBV28; no reliable D call. The V and J ends lost 6 bases and 1 base respectively, with 12 bases between them. The CDR3 loop spans 15 amino acids. Germline V CDR1 and CDR2: MDHEN, SYDVKM. The CDR3 DNA is TGTGCCAGCAGCGTGGCGGGCGGAACTAATGAAAAACTGTTTTTT. This gives the protein CASSVAGGTNEKLFF.

Remarks on this clone: At one of its ends the junction is not consistent with the germline gene, which may arise from a read error. J is TRBJ2-7 and V is TRBV2, with TRBD2 matching 10 bases. This CDR3 spans 12 amino acids. Germline V gene lookup returns CDR1 SNHLY and CDR2 FYNNEI. CDR3 residues: CASRGGLAGDRF. DNA for the CDR3: TGTGCCAGCAGGGGGGGGCTAGCGGGAGATCGCTTC. The entire variable domain, with the rest obtained from reference TRBV2 and TRBJ2-7, is as follows: EPEVTQTPSHQVTQMGQEVILRCVPISNHLYFYWYRQILGQKVEFLVSFYNNEISEKSEIFDDQFSVERPDGSNFTLKIRSTKLEDSAMYFCASRGGLAGDRFGPGTRLTVT.

This clone was seen more than once but under ten times. The CDR3 coding sequence is TGTGCCAGCAGCTTAGCGTCTAGTGCCTCCTACGAGCAGTACTTC. Translating gives CASSLASSASYEQYF. The chain uses TRBV7-9 and TRBJ2-7; D remains unclear. CDR1 is SEHNR and CDR2 is FQNEAQ in the germline V gene (reference sequence). Trimming stripped 0 bases from V and 0 bases from J, with 9 bases between. The CDR3 is 15 residues long.

CDR3 DNA sequence: TGTGCCAGCAGCTTATCTCCTAGCACAGATACGCAGTATTTT. This gives the protein CASSLSPSTDTQYF. The chain has TRBV5-8 and TRBJ2-3; the D is unclear. CDR3 length: 14 amino acids. Trimming pared 2 bases from V and 0 bases from J, leaving 7 bases between. Germline CDR1 reads SGHTS; CDR2 reads YDEGEE.

The V gene is TRBV19, the J gene TRBJ1-2; maybe TRBD1 (5 bases). CDR1 and CDR2 (germline): LNHDA, SQIVND (reference sequence). The CDR3 totals 14 residues. The V end lost 5 bases, the J end lost 4 bases, and 14 bases lay between the germline ends. The chain's CDR3 is CASSGNRRPYGYTF. The DNA for the CDR3 is TGTGCCAGTAGTGGGAACAGGAGACCCTATGGCTACACCTTC.

The chain combines TRBV7-9 with TRBJ2-2; no firm D call. Germline assignment: CDR1 SEHNR and CDR2 FQNEAQ (reference sequence). This CDR3 is 13 amino acids long. V dropped 7 bases and J dropped 6 bases, with 12 bases sitting between them. CDR3 sequence (DNA): TGTGCCAGCACCCAGAGCGCTTCCGGGGAGCTGTTTTTT. It encodes CASTQSASGELFF. The variable domain in full, with the rest retrieved from reference TRBV7-9 and TRBJ2-2, is DTGVSQNPRHKITKRGQNVTFRCDPISEHNRLYWYRQTLGQGPEFLTYFQNEAQLEKSRLLSDRFSAERPKGSFSTLEIQRTEQGDSAMYLCASTQSASGELFFGEGSRLTVL.

The chain links TRBV7-6 to TRBJ2-7; unclear D gene. The CDR3 has 15 amino acids. Germline CDR1 is SGHVS and CDR2 is FNYEAQ. Trimming removed 5 bases at V and 0 bases at J, with 14 bases between. CDR3 amino acids: CASSPPGWVSYEQYF. Written as DNA, the CDR3 is TGTGCCAGCAGCCCCCCCGGGTGGGTCTCCTACGAGCAGTACTTC.

The rearrangement links TRBV7-3 to TRBJ1-6, with D possibly matching TRBD1 (5 bases). Trimming left V 5 bases short and J 9 bases short, with 14 bases between. The CDR3 consists of 14 residues. Germline CDR1 SGHTA, CDR2 FQGTGA. The CDR3 DNA reads TGTGCCAGCAGCCCTGGGGGTCCGGGTTCACCCCTCCACTTT. Its translation: CASSPGGPGSPLHF.

The CDR3 DNA sequence: TGTGCCAGCAGGGGACAGGGAACCGAGCAGTACTTC. As protein: CASRGQGTEQYF. The rearrangement joins TRBV2 to TRBJ2-7; 9 bases map to TRBD1. The V and J ends lost 6 bases and 6 bases, in that order; junction bases with no gene match: 3. The germline gives CDR1 SNHLY, CDR2 FYNNEI. CDR3 size: 12 residues.

V gene TRBV7-9 combines with J gene TRBJ1-5; D may be TRBD1 (5 bases). V lost 0 bases to trimming and J lost 3 bases, with 15 bases between them. The germline V gene encodes CDR1 SEHNR and CDR2 FQNEAQ (reference sequence). This CDR3 is 17 amino acids long. For the CDR3, the DNA is TGTGCCAGCAGCTTAGCGCTGGAAAGGGGCTACAATCAGCCCCAGCATTTT. Protein sequence: CASSLALERGYNQPQHF.

The chain couples TRBV5-1 to TRBJ1-3; 8 bases match TRBD1. V was clipped by 4 bases and J by 2 bases; unmatched bases: 11. CDR1 SGHRS and CDR2 YFSETQ come from the germline V gene. This CDR3 has 17 residues. Here the CDR3 DNA reads TGCGCCAGCAGCCATTACGGACAGGGCTCGGCTGGAAACACCATATATTTT. Amino acid sequence: CASSHYGQGSAGNTIYF.

The CDR3 region has the DNA TGTGCCAGCAGCTTAGGGCCAGGGTGGTATGAAAAACTGTTTTTT. Amino acid sequence: CASSLGPGWYEKLFF. The chain links TRBV7-8 to TRBJ1-4; TRBD1 is a possible D gene (5 bases). The CDR3 runs to 15 residues. In germline, CDR1 is SGHVS, CDR2 FQNEAQ. Deletions cut 1 base from V and 6 bases from J, with 12 bases between.